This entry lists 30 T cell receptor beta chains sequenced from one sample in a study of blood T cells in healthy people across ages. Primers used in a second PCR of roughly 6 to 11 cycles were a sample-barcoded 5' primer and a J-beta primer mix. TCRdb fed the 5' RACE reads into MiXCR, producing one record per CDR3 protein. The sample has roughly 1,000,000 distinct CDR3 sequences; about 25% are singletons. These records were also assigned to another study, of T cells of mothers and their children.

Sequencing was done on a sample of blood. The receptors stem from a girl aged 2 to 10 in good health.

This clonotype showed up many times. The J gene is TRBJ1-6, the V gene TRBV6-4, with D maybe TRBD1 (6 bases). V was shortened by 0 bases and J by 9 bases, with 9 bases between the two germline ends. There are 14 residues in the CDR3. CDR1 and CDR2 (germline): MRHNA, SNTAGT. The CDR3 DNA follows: TGTGCCAGCAGTGACTCGGAGGGGGTTTCACCCCTCCACTTT. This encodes CASSDSEGVSPLHF.

The CDR3 region is CASSLARRGSGTGAGANVLTF. For the CDR3, the DNA is TGTGCCAGCAGTCTAGCCCGACGCGGGAGCGGGACAGGGGCTGGGGCCAACGTCCTGACTTTC. This chain uses TRBV28 with TRBJ2-6; the match to TRBD1 covers 10 bases. This CDR3 comprises 21 residues. Germline trimming cut 5 bases from V and 2 bases from J; bases unmatched to any gene: 18. Germline CDR1 is MDHEN and CDR2 is SYDVKM.

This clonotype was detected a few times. In nucleotides, the CDR3 is TGCAGTGCCTTAGCGGGGGGGCACGAGCAGTACTTC. Encoded protein: CSALAGGHEQYF. V usage is TRBV20-1 and J usage is TRBJ2-7, with 11 bases lining up with TRBD2. The CDR3 runs 12 residues. V lost 6 bases to trimming and J lost 5 bases; unmatched junction nucleotides: 3. Looked up from germline, CDR1 is DFQATT and CDR2 is SNEGSKA (reference sequence).

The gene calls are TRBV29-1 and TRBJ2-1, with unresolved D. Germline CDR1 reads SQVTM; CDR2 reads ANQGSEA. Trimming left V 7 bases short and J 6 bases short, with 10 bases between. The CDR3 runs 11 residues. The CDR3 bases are TGCAGCGAGAGTAGGAGCAATGAGCAGTTCTTC. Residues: CSESRSNEQFF.

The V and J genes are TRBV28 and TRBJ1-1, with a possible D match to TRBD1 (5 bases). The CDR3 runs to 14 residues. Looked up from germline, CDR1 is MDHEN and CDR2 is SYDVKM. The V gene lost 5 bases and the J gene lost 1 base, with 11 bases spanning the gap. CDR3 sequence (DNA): TGTGCCAGCAGTGACGACAGCAAGAACACTGAAGCTTTCTTT. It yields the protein CASSDDSKNTEAFF.

CDR3 protein: CASSLRGLPTQYF. The CDR3 DNA is TGTGCCAGCAGCTTAAGGGGATTACCGACCCAGTACTTC. The genes are TRBV11-3 and TRBJ2-5; D may be TRBD1 (5 bases). V was clipped by 2 bases and J by 7 bases, with 11 bases between them. Germline CDR1 is SGHNT and CDR2 is YENEEA. This CDR3 is built from 13 residues.

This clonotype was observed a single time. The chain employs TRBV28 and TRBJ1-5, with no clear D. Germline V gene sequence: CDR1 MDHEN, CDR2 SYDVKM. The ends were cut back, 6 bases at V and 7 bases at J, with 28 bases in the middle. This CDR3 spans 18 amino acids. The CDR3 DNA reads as TGTGCCAGCAGGCGTCGACCTCCAAGCCCGGAGCCGGGGCAGCCCCAGCATTTT. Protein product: CASRRRPPSPEPGQPQHF.

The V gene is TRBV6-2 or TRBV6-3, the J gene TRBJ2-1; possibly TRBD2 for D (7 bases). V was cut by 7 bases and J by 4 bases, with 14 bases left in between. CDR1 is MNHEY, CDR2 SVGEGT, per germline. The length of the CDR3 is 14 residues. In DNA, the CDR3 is TGTGCCAGCATAAGGGAGGGGGTGTACAATGAGCAGTTCTTC. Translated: CASIREGVYNEQFF.

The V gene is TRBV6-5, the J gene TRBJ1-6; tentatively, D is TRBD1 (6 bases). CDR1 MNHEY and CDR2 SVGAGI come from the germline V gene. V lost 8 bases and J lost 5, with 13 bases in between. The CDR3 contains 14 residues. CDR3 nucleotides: TGTGCCAGCCAGGTTCGGACAGATAATTCACCCCTCCACTTT. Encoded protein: CASQVRTDNSPLHF.

The CDR3 DNA is TGCAGTGCTCGGACAGACAAAGAGACCCAGTACTTC. Amino acid sequence: CSARTDKETQYF. This chain joins TRBV20-1 and TRBJ2-5; TRBD1 might be the D (6 bases). Trimming took 5 bases from V and 3 from J, leaving 10 bases between them. The CDR3 loop spans 12 amino acids. Germline CDR1 and CDR2: DFQATT and SNEGSKA (reference sequence).

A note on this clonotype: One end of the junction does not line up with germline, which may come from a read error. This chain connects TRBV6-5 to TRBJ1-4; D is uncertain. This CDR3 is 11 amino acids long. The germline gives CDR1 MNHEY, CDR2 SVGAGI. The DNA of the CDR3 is TGTGCCAGCAGTCATGGCCAAAAACTATTTTTT. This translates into CASSHGQKLFF.

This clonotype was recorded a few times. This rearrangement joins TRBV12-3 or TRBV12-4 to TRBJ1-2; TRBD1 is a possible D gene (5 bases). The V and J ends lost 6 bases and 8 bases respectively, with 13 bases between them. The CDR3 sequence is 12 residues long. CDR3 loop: CASSPPGWGYTF. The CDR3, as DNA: TGTGCCAGCAGCCCCCCAGGGTGGGGCTACACCTTC.

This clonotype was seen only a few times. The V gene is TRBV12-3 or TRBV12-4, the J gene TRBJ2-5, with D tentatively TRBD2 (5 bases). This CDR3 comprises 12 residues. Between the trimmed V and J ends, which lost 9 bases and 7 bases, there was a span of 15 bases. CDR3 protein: CASGVGAGTQYF. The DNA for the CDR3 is TGTGCCAGTGGCGTGGGAGCCGGGACCCAGTACTTC.

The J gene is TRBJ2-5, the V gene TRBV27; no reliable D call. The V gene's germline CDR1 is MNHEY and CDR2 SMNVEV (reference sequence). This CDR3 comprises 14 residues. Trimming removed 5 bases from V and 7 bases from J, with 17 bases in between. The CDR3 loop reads CASSQTGRTGTQYF. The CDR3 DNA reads TGTGCCAGCAGTCAAACTGGCCGGACGGGGACCCAGTACTTC.

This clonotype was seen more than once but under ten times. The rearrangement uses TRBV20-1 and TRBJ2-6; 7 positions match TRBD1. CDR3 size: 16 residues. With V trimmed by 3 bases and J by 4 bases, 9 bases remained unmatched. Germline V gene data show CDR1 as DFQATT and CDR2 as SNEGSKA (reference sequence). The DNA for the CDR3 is TGCAGTGCTAGGACAGGGAGTCCGCCCGGGGCCAACGTCCTGACTTTC. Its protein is CSARTGSPPGANVLTF.

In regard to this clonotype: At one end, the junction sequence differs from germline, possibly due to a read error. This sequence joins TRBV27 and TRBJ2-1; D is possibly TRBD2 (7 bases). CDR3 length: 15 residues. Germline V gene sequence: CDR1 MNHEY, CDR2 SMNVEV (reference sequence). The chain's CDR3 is CGSFASLGGAQEQFF. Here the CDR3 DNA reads TGTGGCAGCTTCGCGTCCCTAGGGGGGGCCCAGGAGCAGTTCTTC.

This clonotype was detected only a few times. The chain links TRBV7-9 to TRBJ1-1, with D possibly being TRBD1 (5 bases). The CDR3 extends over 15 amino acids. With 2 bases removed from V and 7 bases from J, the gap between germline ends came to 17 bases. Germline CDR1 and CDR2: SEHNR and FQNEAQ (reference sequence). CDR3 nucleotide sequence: TGTGCCAGCAGCTTAAAGACAGTTCAGGAGGGTGAAGCTTTCTTT. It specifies CASSLKTVQEGEAFF.

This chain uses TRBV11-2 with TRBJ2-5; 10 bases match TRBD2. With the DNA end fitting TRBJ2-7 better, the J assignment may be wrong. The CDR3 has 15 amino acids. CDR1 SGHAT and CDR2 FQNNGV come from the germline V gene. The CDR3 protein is CASSLVGLAGAEQYF. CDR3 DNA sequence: TGTGCCAGCAGCTTAGTGGGGCTAGCGGGAGCCGAGCAGTACTTC.

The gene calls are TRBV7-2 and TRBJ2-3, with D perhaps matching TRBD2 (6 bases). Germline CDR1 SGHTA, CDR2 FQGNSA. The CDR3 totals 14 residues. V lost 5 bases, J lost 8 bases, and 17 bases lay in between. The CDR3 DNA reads TGTGCCAGCAGCCCTCCAGCTGGGGAGGTTACGCAGTATTTT. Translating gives CASSPPAGEVTQYF.

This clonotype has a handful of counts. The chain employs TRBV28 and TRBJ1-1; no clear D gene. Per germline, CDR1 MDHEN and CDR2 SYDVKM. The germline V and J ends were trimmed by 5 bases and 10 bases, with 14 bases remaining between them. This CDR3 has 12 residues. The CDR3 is CASSPTAPAAFF. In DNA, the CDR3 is TGTGCCAGCAGTCCAACGGCCCCAGCAGCTTTCTTT.

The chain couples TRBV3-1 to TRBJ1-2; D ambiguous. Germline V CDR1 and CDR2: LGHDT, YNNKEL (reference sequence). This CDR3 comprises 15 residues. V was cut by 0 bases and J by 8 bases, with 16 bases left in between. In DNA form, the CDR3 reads TGTGCCAGCAGCCAAGAGTTGGCGGCGCTCTACGGCTACACCTTC. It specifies CASSQELAALYGYTF.

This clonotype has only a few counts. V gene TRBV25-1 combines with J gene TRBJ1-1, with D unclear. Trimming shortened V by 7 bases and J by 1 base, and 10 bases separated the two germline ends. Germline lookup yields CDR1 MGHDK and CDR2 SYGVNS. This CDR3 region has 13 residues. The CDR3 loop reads CASNSDPNTEAFF. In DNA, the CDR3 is TGTGCCAGCAACTCGGATCCGAACACTGAAGCTTTCTTT.

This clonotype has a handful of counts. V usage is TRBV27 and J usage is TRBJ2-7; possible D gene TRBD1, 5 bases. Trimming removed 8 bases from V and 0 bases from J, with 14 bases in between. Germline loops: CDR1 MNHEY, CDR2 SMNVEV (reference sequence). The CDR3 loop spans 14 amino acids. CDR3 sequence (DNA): TGTGCCAGCGCATTCCGACAGTCCTCCTACGAGCAGTACTTC. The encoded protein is CASAFRQSSYEQYF.

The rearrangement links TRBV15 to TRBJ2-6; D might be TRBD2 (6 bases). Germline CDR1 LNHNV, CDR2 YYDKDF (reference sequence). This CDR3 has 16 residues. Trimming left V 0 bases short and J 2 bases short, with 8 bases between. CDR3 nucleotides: TGTGCCACCAGCAGAGACCCGGGGGCTGGGGCCAACGTCCTGACTTTC. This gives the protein CATSRDPGAGANVLTF. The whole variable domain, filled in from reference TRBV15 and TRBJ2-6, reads DAMVIQNPRYQVTQFGKPVTLSCSQTLNHNVMYWYQQKSSQAPKLLFHYYDKDFNNEADTPDNFQSRRPNTSFCFLDIRSPGLGDTAMYLCATSRDPGAGANVLTFGAGSRLTVL.

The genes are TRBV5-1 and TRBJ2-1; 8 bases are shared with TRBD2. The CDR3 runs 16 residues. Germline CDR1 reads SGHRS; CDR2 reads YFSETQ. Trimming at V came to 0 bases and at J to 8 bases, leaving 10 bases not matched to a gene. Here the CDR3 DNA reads TGCGCCAGCAGCTTGGAGGCGGCGGGAGGTCTATATGAGCAGTTCTTC. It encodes CASSLEAAGGLYEQFF.

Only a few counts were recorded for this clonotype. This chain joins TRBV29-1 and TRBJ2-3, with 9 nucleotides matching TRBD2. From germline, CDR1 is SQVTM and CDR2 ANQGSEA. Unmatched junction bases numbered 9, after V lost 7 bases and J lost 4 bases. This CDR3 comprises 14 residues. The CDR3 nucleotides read TGCAGCGGTCGAGCGGGGGGCGGGGCAGATACGCAGTATTTT. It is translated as CSGRAGGGADTQYF.

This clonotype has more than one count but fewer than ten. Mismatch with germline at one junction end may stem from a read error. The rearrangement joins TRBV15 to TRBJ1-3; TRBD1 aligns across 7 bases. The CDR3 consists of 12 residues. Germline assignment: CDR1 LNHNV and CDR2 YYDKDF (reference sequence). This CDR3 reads CATTSDGDSVLF. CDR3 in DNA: TGTGCCACCACCAGCGACGGGGACAGCGTCCTTTTT.

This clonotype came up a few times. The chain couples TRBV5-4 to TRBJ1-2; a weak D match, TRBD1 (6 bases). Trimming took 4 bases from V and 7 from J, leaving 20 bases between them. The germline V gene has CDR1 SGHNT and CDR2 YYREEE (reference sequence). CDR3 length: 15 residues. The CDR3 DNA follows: TGTGCCAGCAGCCCGCCTGGGAGCAGGGGCTCTGGCTACACCTTC. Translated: CASSPPGSRGSGYTF.

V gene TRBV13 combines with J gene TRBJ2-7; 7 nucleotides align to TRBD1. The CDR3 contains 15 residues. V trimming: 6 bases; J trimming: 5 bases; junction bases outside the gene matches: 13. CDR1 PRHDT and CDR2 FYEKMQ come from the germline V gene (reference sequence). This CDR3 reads CASSQAPGQRDEQYF. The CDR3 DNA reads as TGTGCCAGCAGTCAAGCCCCGGGACAGAGGGACGAGCAGTACTTC.

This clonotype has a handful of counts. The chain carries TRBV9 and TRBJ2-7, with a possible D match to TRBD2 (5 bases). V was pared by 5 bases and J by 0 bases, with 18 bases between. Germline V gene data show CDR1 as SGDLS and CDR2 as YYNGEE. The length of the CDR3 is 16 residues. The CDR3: CASSPTEATLSYEQYF. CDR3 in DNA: TGTGCCAGCAGTCCGACGGAGGCAACCCTCTCCTACGAGCAGTACTTC.